These 17 T cell receptor beta chains came from one sample sequenced in a study of blood T cells in healthy people across ages. Using a J-beta primer mix together with a sample-barcoded 5' primer, a second PCR was run for roughly 6 to 12 cycles. TCRdb re-called the 5' RACE reads through MiXCR, storing one row per CDR3 protein. Among 600,000 to 850,000 distinct CDR3 sequences, 25% were seen once, and the ten largest hold more than 8%. These data were likewise used in another study, on T cells of mothers and their children.

The sample was blood. The receptors come from a boy aged 5-17 years in good health.

The chain combines TRBV13 with TRBJ2-3, with 10 bases matching TRBD2. The germline V gene encodes CDR1 PRHDT and CDR2 FYEKMQ (reference sequence). The CDR3 is 15 amino acids. V dropped 1 base and J dropped 5; count of bases not matched to a gene: 3. This chain's CDR3 is CASSLVPSGGDTQYF. The CDR3 bases are TGTGCCAGCAGCTTAGTGCCTAGCGGGGGAGATACGCAGTATTTT.

The gene calls are TRBV5-1 and TRBJ2-2; D unresolved. CDR1 SGHRS and CDR2 YFSETQ come from the germline V gene. This CDR3 is 13 amino acids long. The V end lost 5 bases, the J end lost 1 base, and 6 bases lay between the germline ends. In nucleotides, the CDR3 is TGCGCCAGCAGGGACCTGAACACCGGGGAGCTGTTTTTT. It translates to CASRDLNTGELFF. Together with reference TRBV5-1 and TRBJ2-2, the CDR3 gives the full variable domain: KAGVTQTPRYLIKTRGQQVTLSCSPISGHRSVSWYQQTPGQGLQFLFEYFSETQRNKGNFPGRFSGRQFSNSRSEMNVSTLELGDSALYLCASRDLNTGELFFGEGSRLTVL.

V gene TRBV20-1 combines with J gene TRBJ2-5; 14 nucleotides align to TRBD2. Looked up from germline, CDR1 is DFQATT and CDR2 is SNEGSKA (reference sequence). CDR3 size: 15 residues. Written as DNA, the CDR3 is TGCAGCGGACTAGCGGGGGGCGAAGGGAAAGAGACCCAGTACTTC. Protein sequence: CSGLAGGEGKETQYF.

This clonotype has only a few counts. The genes are TRBV29-1 and TRBJ2-5, with TRBD1 matching 8 bases. The tail of the sequence fits TRBJ2-1 better, so the J call may be wrong. CDR3 length equals 12 residues. The germline gives CDR1 SQVTM, CDR2 ANQGSEA. CDR3 protein: CSVATQGDEQFF. Written as DNA, the CDR3 is TGCAGCGTTGCTACACAGGGGGATGAGCAGTTCTTC.

The chain couples TRBV3-1 to TRBJ2-4; D is ambiguous. This CDR3 contains 14 residues. In germline, CDR1 is LGHDT, CDR2 YNNKEL (reference sequence). The germline V and J ends were trimmed by 0 bases and 8 bases, with 11 bases remaining between them. The CDR3 reads CASSQEMVSHIQYF. CDR3 coding DNA: TGTGCCAGCAGCCAAGAAATGGTTAGCCACATTCAGTACTTC.

This clonotype appeared a single time. This may be a read error: a much more frequent sequence differs by one nucleotide. V and J are TRBV7-9 and TRBJ2-7; D is unresolved. This CDR3 is built from 12 residues. Between the trimmed V and J ends, which lost 4 bases and 9 bases, there was a span of 13 bases. Germline CDR1 is SEHNR and CDR2 is FQNEAQ (reference sequence). The CDR3 loop is CASSSVTLGQYF. The CDR3 nucleotides read TGTGCCAGCAGCTCTGTTACATTGGGGCAGTACTTC.

In nucleotides, the CDR3 is TGTGCCAGCAGCCAAAGGGACTGGCAAGAGACCCAGTACTTC. It encodes CASSQRDWQETQYF. V usage is TRBV3-1 and J usage is TRBJ2-5, with a tentative D call TRBD2 (6 bases). V was cut by 2 bases and J by 2 bases, with 9 bases left in between. CDR3 length: 14 amino acids. Germline V gene lookup returns CDR1 LGHDT and CDR2 YNNKEL (reference sequence).

This chain links TRBV7-9 with TRBJ2-5, with TRBD2 identical over 7 bases. The germline CDR1 and CDR2 sequences are SEHNR and FQNEAQ (reference sequence). CDR3 length equals 15 residues. J lost 4 bases, V lost 3 bases, and 8 bases had no gene match. The CDR3 here is CASSFSGGTGETQYF. The CDR3 DNA reads TGTGCCAGCAGCTTTTCCGGGGGGACTGGAGAGACCCAGTACTTC.

This clonotype turned up a few times. The rearrangement joins TRBV18 to TRBJ2-1, with D unresolved. Trimming stripped 3 bases from V and 10 bases from J, with 13 bases between. Looked up from germline, CDR1 is KGHSH and CDR2 is LQKENI. CDR3 length equals 13 residues. CDR3 protein: CASSPPVQQEQFF. CDR3 coding DNA: TGTGCCAGCTCACCCCCGGTTCAACAGGAGCAGTTCTTC.

The chain uses TRBV12-3 or TRBV12-4 and TRBJ2-1, with TRBD2 matching over 11 bases. This CDR3 region has 19 residues. V trimming: 4 bases; J trimming: 0 bases; junction bases outside the gene matches: 11. CDR3 amino acids: CASSYSSGGIQSSYNEQFF. The CDR3 DNA reads as TGTGCCAGCAGTTATTCTAGCGGGGGGATCCAATCCTCCTACAATGAGCAGTTCTTC.

Comment on this clonotype: A read error may produce the germline difference seen at one junction end. This rearrangement joins TRBV7-7 to TRBJ2-7; D is undetermined. This CDR3 contains 15 residues. The germline V gene encodes CDR1 SSHAT and CDR2 FNYEAQ (reference sequence). CDR3 DNA sequence: TGTGCTAGCAGCTTAGGGCCGGCAACAGACTACGAGCAGTACTTC. It translates to CASSLGPATDYEQYF.

The chain has TRBV4-2 and TRBJ2-5, with 12 bases that match TRBD2. The tail of the sequence fits TRBJ2-7 better, so the J call may be wrong. The CDR3 runs to 16 residues. The germline gives CDR1 LGHNA, CDR2 YNFKEQ. This CDR3 is CASSRETSGSPYEQYF. The CDR3 coding sequence is TGTGCCAGCAGCCGGGAGACTAGCGGGAGCCCCTACGAGCAGTACTTC.

This sequence joins TRBV11-2 and TRBJ2-5; 7 bases are a match to TRBD1. This CDR3 spans 14 amino acids. The trim removed 5 bases at V and 1 base at J, leaving 4 bases unmatched. CDR1 and CDR2 from the germline V gene are SGHAT and FQNNGV. CDR3 in amino acids: CASSGDRVQETQYF. The CDR3 region has the DNA TGTGCCAGCAGCGGTGACAGGGTCCAAGAGACCCAGTACTTC.

This clonotype has just a few counts. This rearrangement joins TRBV14 to TRBJ2-1; the D gene could be TRBD1 or TRBD2 (5 bases each). The tail of the sequence fits TRBJ2-7 better, so the J call may be wrong. The CDR3 is made up of 16 amino acids. Germline CDR1 and CDR2: SGHDN and FVKESK. CDR3 loop: CASSHYDVGAGDEQYF. DNA for the CDR3: TGTGCCAGCAGCCACTACGACGTCGGGGCTGGGGACGAGCAGTACTTC.

The rearrangement uses TRBV7-9 and TRBJ1-1; D is undetermined. This CDR3 has 14 amino acids. The V gene's germline CDR1 is SEHNR and CDR2 FQNEAQ (reference sequence). Deletions cut 6 bases from V and 10 bases from J, with 21 bases between. CDR3 sequence: CASRRPAHSLRAFF. CDR3 DNA: TGTGCCAGCAGGCGACCTGCTCACTCACTGAGAGCTTTCTTT.

This clonotype was observed a handful of times. The chain has TRBV28 and TRBJ1-1; 8 bases are shared with TRBD1. The CDR3 contains 12 residues. The germline gives CDR1 MDHEN, CDR2 SYDVKM. DNA of the CDR3: TGTGCTTGGACAGGGCCGGGGACTGAAGCTTTCTTT. Translated, it gives CAWTGPGTEAFF.

This clonotype was counted between two and nine times. This CDR3 reads CASSEALGYNQPQHF. CDR3 nucleotides: TGTGCCAGCAGTGAGGCCCTCGGCTACAATCAGCCCCAGCATTTT. This chain uses TRBV2 with TRBJ1-5; D remains ambiguous. The CDR3 has 15 amino acids. Germline CDR1 is SNHLY and CDR2 is FYNNEI. V was trimmed by 3 bases and J by 3 bases, leaving 12 bases between them. The complete variable domain, with remaining parts taken from reference TRBV2 and TRBJ1-5, reads EPEVTQTPSHQVTQMGQEVILRCVPISNHLYFYWYRQILGQKVEFLVSFYNNEISEKSEIFDDQFSVERPDGSNFTLKIRSTKLEDSAMYFCASSEALGYNQPQHFGDGTRLSIL.